Listed below are T cell receptor beta chains from one sample, sequenced in a study of blood T cell repertoires in COVID-19. Using immunoSEQ multiplex PCR, the repertoire was profiled, and TCRdb retains in-frame clones only, with some absent. This sample has about 160,000 clones; roughly 81% occur once, and the top ten carry around 5.4%. Input material: peripheral blood. Receptors were obtained from a woman between 50 and 59 years old with COVID-19, enrolled during active disease. Each CDR3 is given with its conserved first and last residue. A D gene is named only where the DNA matches it firmly. Rows may omit the clone size; those that give it use once, few, many or a size class.

TRBV12-5	few	NA	TRBJ1-1	TGTGCTAGTGGTTTGGTAGACAGGATCTTCCGCGACAAAGCTAGTGAAGCTTTCTTT	CASGLVDRIFRDKASEAFF
TRBV9	NA	TRBD2	TRBJ2-1	TGTGCCAGTGCCCCTCCAGCGGGGCACAATGAGCAGTTCTTC	CASAPPAGHNEQFF
TRBV7-2	NA	TRBD1	TRBJ1-4	TGTGCCAGCAGGTTACAGGGGGCTGGCGAAAAACTGTTTTTT	CASRLQGAGEKLFF
TRBV15	NA	NA	TRBJ1-4	TGTGCCACCAGCCCCCGGGGGGGTGGGGAAAAACTGTTTTTT	CATSPRGGGEKLFF
TRBV9	NA	NA	TRBJ2-1	TGTGCCAGCAGCCCAAAGGCGGGGGCGAGCTCCTACAATGAGCAGTTCTTC	CASSPKAGASSYNEQFF
TRBV7-2	NA	TRBD2	TRBJ2-7	TGTGCCAGCAGCTTAAGGGCGGGGGAAACCTACGAGCAGTACTTC	CASSLRAGETYEQYF
TRBV2	NA	NA	TRBJ1-5	TGTGCCAGCAGTGTACAGGATAGCAATCAGCCCCAGCATTTT	CASSVQDSNQPQHF
TRBV13	NA	NA	TRBJ2-7	TGTGCCAGCAGCTTTGGAGCCTACGAGCAGTACTTC	CASSFGAYEQYF
TRBV2	NA	NA	TRBJ2-2	TGTGCCAGCAGTGAATCCCGGAACACCGGGGAGCTGTTTTTT	CASSESRNTGELFF
TRBV4-1	NA	TRBD1	TRBJ2-1	TGCGCCAGCAGCCACCCGGGACAGCTTTACAATGAGCAGTTCTTC	CASSHPGQLYNEQFF
TRBV10-3	NA	TRBD1	TRBJ2-3	TGTGCCATCAGCCGGGACAGCGAAGAGGATACGCAGTATTTT	CAISRDSEEDTQYF
TRBV27	NA	NA	TRBJ1-1	TGTGCCAGCGCCGCTACCGTAACTGAAGCTTTCTTT	CASAATVTEAFF
TRBV27	NA	NA	TRBJ1-2	TGTGCCAGCAGTTTATCCAGGGCTTATGGCTACACCTTC	CASSLSRAYGYTF
TRBV4-1	few	NA	TRBJ1-5	TGCGCCAGCAGCCAAGATTCGGCAGGTAATCAGCCCCAGCATTTT	CASSQDSAGNQPQHF
TRBV15	NA	TRBD1	TRBJ2-2	TGTGCCACCAGCAGAGAGTCAGGGGGGAACACCGGGGAGCTGTTTTTT	CATSRESGGNTGELFF
TRBV28	NA	NA	TRBJ2-5	TGTGCCAGCAGTTTAACGGAGGGGTGGGAGACCCAGTACTTC	CASSLTEGWETQYF
TRBV7-9	few	NA	TRBJ2-4	TGTGCCAGCAGCTTAGAGGGGATGGCGGGGAAAAACATTCAGTACTTC	CASSLEGMAGKNIQYF
TRBV12-3/TRBV12-4	NA	NA	TRBJ2-5	TGTGCCAGCAGTTTATGGCAGCAAGAGACCCAGTACTTC	CASSLWQQETQYF
TRBV9	NA	TRBD1	TRBJ2-6	TGTGCCAGCAGCTCCTCCGGGACAGGTTTTTTCTCTGGGGCCAACGTCCTGACTTTC	CASSSSGTGFFSGANVLTF
TRBV25-1	NA	TRBD1	TRBJ1-5	TGTGCCAGCAGACTTGGACAGGGTTTTCAGCCCCAGCATTTT	CASRLGQGFQPQHF
TRBV4-1	NA	TRBD2	TRBJ2-1	TGCGCCAGCAGCCAAGAGTGGACTAGTTCCTACAATGAGCAGTTCTTC	CASSQEWTSSYNEQFF
TRBV30	NA	NA	TRBJ1-2	TGTGCCTGCACAGCGGGGCACTCGGCTAACTATGGCTACACCTTC	CACTAGHSANYGYTF
TRBV2	few	TRBD1	TRBJ2-5	TGTGCCAGCAGGGGGGACAGCCCTCAAGAGACCCAGTACTTC	CASRGDSPQETQYF
TRBV6-5	NA	NA	TRBJ1-1	TGTGCCAGCAGTTCCCCCTCCGGGGGAGACACTGAAGCTTTCTTT	CASSSPSGGDTEAFF
TRBV28	NA	TRBD1	TRBJ1-2	TGTGCCAGCGGTTTTGGGACAGGGGAAGGCTACACCTTC	CASGFGTGEGYTF
TRBV19	NA	TRBD1	TRBJ2-7	TGTGCCAGTAGTCTCCGAGACTGGACAGGGAGGCCCTACGAGCAGTACTTC	CASSLRDWTGRPYEQYF
TRBV4-3	few	TRBD2	TRBJ2-5	TGCGCCAGCAGCCCGGGGAGCGGGGGAGAGACCCAGTACTTC	CASSPGSGGETQYF
TRBV12-5	large	NA	TRBJ1-2	TGTGCTAGTGGTCCACCCCCAGAGGCGGGCTATGGCTACACCTTC	CASGPPPEAGYGYTF
TRBV28	NA	TRBD1	TRBJ1-4	TGTGCCAGCAGTTCAACAGGGGGAACTAATGAAAAACTGTTTTTT	CASSSTGGTNEKLFF
TRBV5-6	once	NA	TRBJ1-2	TGTGCCAGCAGCTTGGGGGCGTTTATGAACTATGGCTACACCTTC	CASSLGAFMNYGYTF
TRBV6-5	NA	NA	TRBJ2-5	TGTGCCAGCAGTAAGGCAGGCCAAGAGACCCAGTACTTC	CASSKAGQETQYF